The present TCR beta chain was sequenced within a study of OX40 agonist ivuxolimab in advanced cancers. About the study: Patients with hepatocellular carcinoma, melanoma, renal cell or head and neck cancer made up the dose-escalation patients. Allowance was made for prior anti-PD-1, anti-PD-L1 or anti-CTLA-4 therapy, and 35% to 40% had some. Three patients, one with hepatocellular carcinoma and two with cutaneous melanoma, responded partially.

For this clone: Antigen specificity is unknown. Other DNA sequences of this sample code for an identical CDR3.

Study-wide results and caveats: The study did not work out the antigen specificity of the expanded peripheral T cells.

Assay used: immunoSEQ multiplex PCR; TCRdb lists only in-frame clones, some missing. Of 45,000 to 50,000 clones in the sample, about nine tenths were seen once. This sample comprised CD4+ or CD8+ T cells sorted from blood, obtained in a trial of the OX40 agonist ivuxolimab. The sequence was obtained from an adult with an advanced solid tumor such as melanoma, head and neck, liver or kidney cancer.

CDR3: CSATDNYGYTF. The CDR3 DNA sequence: TGCAGTGCTACGGACAACTATGGCTACACCTTC. The V call is TRBV20-1, the J call TRBJ1-2; D remains unclear. Trimming stripped 4 bases from V and 2 bases from J, with 5 bases between. CDR1 is DFQATT and CDR2 is SNEGSKA in the germline V gene (reference sequence). This CDR3 contains 11 residues.